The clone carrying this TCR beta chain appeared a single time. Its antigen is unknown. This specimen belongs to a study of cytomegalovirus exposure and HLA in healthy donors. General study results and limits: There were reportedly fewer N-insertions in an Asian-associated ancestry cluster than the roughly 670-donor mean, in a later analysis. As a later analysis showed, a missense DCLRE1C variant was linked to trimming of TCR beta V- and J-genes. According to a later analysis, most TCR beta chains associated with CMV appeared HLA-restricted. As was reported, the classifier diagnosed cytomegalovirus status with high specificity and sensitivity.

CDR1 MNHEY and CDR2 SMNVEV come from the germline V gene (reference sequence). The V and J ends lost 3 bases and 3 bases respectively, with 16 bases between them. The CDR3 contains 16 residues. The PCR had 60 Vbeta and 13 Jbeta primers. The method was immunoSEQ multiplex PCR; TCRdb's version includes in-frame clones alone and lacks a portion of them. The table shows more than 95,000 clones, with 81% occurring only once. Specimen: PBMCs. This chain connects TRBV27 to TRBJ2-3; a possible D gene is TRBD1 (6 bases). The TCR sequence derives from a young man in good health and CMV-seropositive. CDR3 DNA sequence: TGTGCCAGCAGTTTTACAGGGAGTTTCGGGACAGATACGCAGTATTTT. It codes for CASSFTGSFGTDTQYF.